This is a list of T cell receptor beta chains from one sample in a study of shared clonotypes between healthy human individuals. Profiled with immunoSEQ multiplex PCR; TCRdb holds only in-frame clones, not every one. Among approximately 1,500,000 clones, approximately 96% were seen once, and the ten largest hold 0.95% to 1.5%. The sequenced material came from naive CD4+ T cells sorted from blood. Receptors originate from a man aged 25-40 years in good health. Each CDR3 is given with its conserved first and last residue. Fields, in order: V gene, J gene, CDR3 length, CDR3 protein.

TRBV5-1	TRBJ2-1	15	CASSPGGGTYNEQFF
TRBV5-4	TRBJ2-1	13	CASSVAREGEQFF
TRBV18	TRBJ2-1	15	CASFESGASYNEQFF
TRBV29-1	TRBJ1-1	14	CSGSDSPGGTEAFF
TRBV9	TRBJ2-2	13	CASSVARTGELFF
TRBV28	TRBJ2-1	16	CASSLSVGLGLNEQFF
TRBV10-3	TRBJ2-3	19	CAISDSLLAGGPSTDTQYF
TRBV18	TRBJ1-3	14	CASTPRVSGNTIYF
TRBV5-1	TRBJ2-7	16	CASSLGAGTGAYEQYF
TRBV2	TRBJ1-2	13	CASSEGTGYGYTF
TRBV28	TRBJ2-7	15	CASSLGWEGSYEQYF
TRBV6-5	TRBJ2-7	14	CASSYSRLTYEQYF
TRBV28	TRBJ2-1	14	CASSFRGLDNEQFF
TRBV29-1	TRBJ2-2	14	CSVRTGVVTGELFF
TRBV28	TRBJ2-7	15	CASSPRRVSSNEQYF
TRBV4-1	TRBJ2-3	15	CASSPLGPGLDTQYF
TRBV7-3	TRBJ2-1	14	CASSLSAWATEQFF
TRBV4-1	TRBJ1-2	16	CASSQPTQGRNYGYTF